This is a list of T cell receptor beta chains from one sample in a study of blood T cell repertoires in COVID-19. The protocol was immunoSEQ multiplex PCR, while the TCRdb copy is restricted to in-frame clones and leaves out a portion. This repertoire shows some 250,000 clones, approximately 85% found once; its top ten account for approximately 2%. Material for sequencing was PBMCs or T cells enriched from blood (not recorded which). These receptors all come from a woman between 45 and 60 years old who had recovered from COVID-19. Each CDR3 is given with its conserved first and last residue. The D gene is left open where the match is weak. The listing skips clone size in some rows; elsewhere it reads once, few, many or a size class.

CDR3 protein: CASSIPLHRGGNSPLHF
CDR3 DNA: TGTGCCAGTAGTATTCCCCTCCACAGGGGTGGGAATTCACCCCTCCACTTT
J gene: TRBJ1-6
V gene: TRBV19
D gene: TRBD1
clone size: NA

CDR3 protein: CASSLAPGGAGANVLTF
CDR3 DNA: TGCGCCAGCAGCTTGGCCCCTGGGGGGGCTGGGGCCAACGTCCTGACTTTC
J gene: TRBJ2-6
V gene: TRBV5-1
D gene: TRBD2
clone size: NA

CDR3 protein: CASRRHPANTEAFF
CDR3 DNA: TGTGCCAGTAGGAGACATCCAGCGAACACTGAAGCTTTCTTT
J gene: TRBJ1-1
V gene: TRBV19
D gene: NA
clone size: once

CDR3 protein: CASSLEAQMNTEAFF
CDR3 DNA: TGCGCCAGCAGCTTGGAAGCACAGATGAACACTGAAGCTTTCTTT
J gene: TRBJ1-1
V gene: TRBV5-1
D gene: NA
clone size: NA

CDR3 protein: CASSPPARSSYEQYF
CDR3 DNA: TGTGCCAGCAGCCCTCCTGCAAGGAGCTCCTACGAGCAGTACTTC
J gene: TRBJ2-7
V gene: TRBV14
D gene: NA
clone size: once

CDR3 protein: CATSGGGTGGSGELFF
CDR3 DNA: TGTGCCACCAGCGGAGGTGGGACAGGGGGCTCCGGGGAGCTGTTTTTT
J gene: TRBJ2-2
V gene: TRBV15
D gene: TRBD1
clone size: NA

CDR3 protein: CAWSLRGTDTEAFF
CDR3 DNA: TGTGCCTGGAGTTTACGGGGAACGGACACTGAAGCTTTCTTT
J gene: TRBJ1-1
V gene: TRBV30
D gene: NA
clone size: NA

CDR3 protein: CASSFRQGGREQYF
CDR3 DNA: TGTGCCAGCAGTTTTCGTCAGGGAGGGCGCGAGCAGTACTTC
J gene: TRBJ2-7
V gene: TRBV28
D gene: TRBD2
clone size: NA

CDR3 protein: CASSLELSRSQETQYF
CDR3 DNA: TGTGCCAGCAGCTTAGAGCTATCAAGGAGTCAAGAGACCCAGTACTTC
J gene: TRBJ2-5
V gene: TRBV7-8
D gene: NA
clone size: few

CDR3 protein: CASTGTSGKQYF
CDR3 DNA: TGTGCCAGTACCGGGACTAGCGGGAAGCAGTACTTC
J gene: TRBJ2-7
V gene: TRBV27
D gene: TRBD2
clone size: NA

CDR3 protein: CASSQRGREANEKLFF
CDR3 DNA: TGTGCCAGCAGCCAAAGGGGGAGGGAGGCTAATGAAAAACTGTTTTTT
J gene: TRBJ1-4
V gene: TRBV4-2
D gene: NA
clone size: NA

CDR3 protein: CSVEYRDRLDNEQFF
CDR3 DNA: TGCAGCGTTGAATACCGGGACAGGCTCGACAATGAGCAGTTCTTC
J gene: TRBJ2-1
V gene: TRBV29-1
D gene: TRBD1
clone size: once

CDR3 protein: CASSYSRPQGAGELFF
CDR3 DNA: TGTGCCAGCAGTTACTCGAGGCCCCAGGGCGCCGGGGAGCTGTTTTTT
J gene: TRBJ2-2
V gene: TRBV6-5
D gene: NA
clone size: NA

CDR3 protein: CASSLAPAGPAYEQYF
CDR3 DNA: TGCGCCAGCAGCTTGGCGCCAGCGGGACCCGCTTACGAGCAGTACTTC
J gene: TRBJ2-7
V gene: TRBV5-1
D gene: TRBD2
clone size: NA

CDR3 protein: CASSLLPERYTF
CDR3 DNA: TGTGCCAGCAGTCTCCTACCCGAGCGCTACACCTTC
J gene: TRBJ1-2
V gene: TRBV28
D gene: NA
clone size: NA

CDR3 protein: CASSPLDRSYSGGYTF
CDR3 DNA: TGCGCCAGCAGCCCTTTGGACAGGTCCTATTCCGGTGGCTACACCTTC
J gene: TRBJ1-2
V gene: TRBV5-1
D gene: TRBD1
clone size: NA

CDR3 protein: CASSDPNSNRDSSSYNSPLHF
CDR3 DNA: TGTGCCAGCAGTGACCCAAACTCGAACCGGGACTCAAGCTCCTATAATTCACCCCTCCACTTT
J gene: TRBJ1-6
V gene: TRBV6-4
D gene: NA
clone size: NA

CDR3 protein: CASSPTGEEGETQYF
CDR3 DNA: TGTGCCAGCAGCCCAACAGGGGAGGAAGGAGAGACCCAGTACTTC
J gene: TRBJ2-5
V gene: TRBV3-1/TRBV3-2
D gene: NA
clone size: NA

CDR3 protein: CASSEGGRASETQYF
CDR3 DNA: TGTGCCAGCAGTGAAGGCGGGAGGGCCTCAGAGACCCAGTACTTC
J gene: TRBJ2-5
V gene: TRBV6-1
D gene: TRBD2
clone size: NA

CDR3 protein: CAWAGGRGYTF
CDR3 DNA: TGTGCCTGGGCAGGGGGCAGAGGCTACACCTTC
J gene: TRBJ1-2
V gene: TRBV30
D gene: TRBD1
clone size: NA

CDR3 protein: CASGHMDTGDGGAFF
CDR3 DNA: TGTGCTAGTGGTCATATGGACACAGGTGATGGTGGAGCTTTCTTT
J gene: TRBJ1-1
V gene: TRBV12-5
D gene: NA
clone size: once

CDR3 protein: CASSLNGVEGYTF
CDR3 DNA: TGTGCCAGCAGTTTGAATGGAGTTGAGGGCTACACCTTC
J gene: TRBJ1-2
V gene: TRBV27
D gene: NA
clone size: NA

CDR3 protein: CASSATGTVAYEQYF
CDR3 DNA: TGTGCCAGCAGCGCAACCGGGACAGTAGCGTACGAGCAGTACTTC
J gene: TRBJ2-7
V gene: TRBV4-2
D gene: TRBD1
clone size: once

CDR3 protein: CASRRGQGETNEKLFF
CDR3 DNA: TGCGCCAGCAGACGGGGACAGGGGGAAACTAATGAAAAACTGTTTTTT
J gene: TRBJ1-4
V gene: TRBV5-1
D gene: TRBD1
clone size: NA

CDR3 protein: CASSFTGDYGYTF
CDR3 DNA: TGTGCCAGCAGTTTTACAGGGGACTATGGCTACACCTTC
J gene: TRBJ1-2
V gene: TRBV12-3/TRBV12-4
D gene: TRBD1
clone size: NA

CDR3 protein: CASSLNNRGGYTF
CDR3 DNA: TGTGCCAGCAGCTTAAACAACAGGGGCGGCTACACCTTC
J gene: TRBJ1-2
V gene: TRBV5-8
D gene: TRBD1
clone size: once

CDR3 protein: CASTPGQGEYSGNTIYF
CDR3 DNA: TGTGCCAGCACGCCGGGACAGGGCGAATACTCTGGAAACACCATATATTTT
J gene: TRBJ1-3
V gene: TRBV2
D gene: TRBD1
clone size: NA

CDR3 protein: CASSTGGGSGQPQHF
CDR3 DNA: TGTGCCAGTAGTACAGGAGGGGGCTCGGGTCAGCCCCAGCATTTT
J gene: TRBJ1-5
V gene: TRBV19
D gene: TRBD1
clone size: NA

CDR3 protein: CASSGWEGAYNSPLHF
CDR3 DNA: TGTGCCAGCAGCGGGTGGGAGGGCGCGTATAATTCACCCCTCCACTTT
J gene: TRBJ1-6
V gene: TRBV25-1
D gene: NA
clone size: NA

CDR3 protein: CSVAGTGGDEQYF
CDR3 DNA: TGCAGCGTTGCTGGGACAGGGGGCGACGAGCAGTACTTC
J gene: TRBJ2-7
V gene: TRBV29-1
D gene: TRBD1
clone size: NA

CDR3 protein: CASSPSFLSGRRNYEQYF
CDR3 DNA: TGCGCCAGCAGCCCCTCCTTTCTTAGCGGGAGAAGGAACTACGAGCAGTACTTC
J gene: TRBJ2-7
V gene: TRBV4-1
D gene: TRBD2
clone size: NA

CDR3 protein: CASSIGTSGSWADTQYF
CDR3 DNA: TGTGCCAGCAGCATCGGGACTAGCGGGAGTTGGGCAGATACGCAGTATTTT
J gene: TRBJ2-3
V gene: TRBV5-8
D gene: TRBD2
clone size: NA

CDR3 protein: CASSLASDFSYEQYF
CDR3 DNA: TGTGCCAGCAGCTTGGCTAGCGACTTCTCCTACGAGCAGTACTTC
J gene: TRBJ2-7
V gene: TRBV5-6
D gene: NA
clone size: NA

CDR3 protein: CASSPGGDAGYTF
CDR3 DNA: TGTGCCAGCTCACCAGGAGGGGACGCTGGCTACACCTTC
J gene: TRBJ1-2
V gene: TRBV18
D gene: NA
clone size: NA

CDR3 protein: CASSPGLAGVADTQYF
CDR3 DNA: TGTGCCAGCAGCCCGGGACTAGCGGGAGTGGCAGATACGCAGTATTTT
J gene: TRBJ2-3
V gene: TRBV11-1
D gene: TRBD2
clone size: NA

CDR3 protein: CASSPTSGGYNEQFF
CDR3 DNA: TGCGCCAGCAGCCCAACTAGCGGGGGGTACAATGAGCAGTTCTTC
J gene: TRBJ2-1
V gene: TRBV5-1
D gene: TRBD2
clone size: NA

CDR3 protein: CASSLEGGPGNEQFF
CDR3 DNA: TGCGCCAGCAGCCTGGAGGGAGGGCCGGGGAATGAGCAGTTCTTC
J gene: TRBJ2-1
V gene: TRBV4-1
D gene: TRBD2
clone size: NA

CDR3 protein: CASNQLAGGPGELFF
CDR3 DNA: TGTGCCAGCAACCAGCTAGCGGGAGGGCCCGGGGAGCTGTTTTTT
J gene: TRBJ2-2
V gene: TRBV2
D gene: TRBD2
clone size: NA

CDR3 protein: CASSELGQGAAAAEAFF
CDR3 DNA: TGTGCCAGCAGCGAACTTGGACAGGGGGCCGCGGCGGCTGAAGCTTTCTTT
J gene: TRBJ1-1
V gene: TRBV3-1/TRBV3-2
D gene: TRBD1
clone size: NA

CDR3 protein: CASTTGQRNQPQHF
CDR3 DNA: TGTGCCAGCACCACCGGACAGAGAAATCAGCCCCAGCATTTT
J gene: TRBJ1-5
V gene: TRBV28
D gene: NA
clone size: NA

CDR3 protein: CASSSGQGVYSGANVLTF
CDR3 DNA: TGCGCCAGCAGCTCGGGACAGGGGGTCTACTCTGGGGCCAACGTCCTGACTTTC
J gene: TRBJ2-6
V gene: TRBV5-1
D gene: TRBD1
clone size: NA

CDR3 protein: CASSLEAGNTIYF
CDR3 DNA: TGTGCCAGCAGTTTAGAGGCTGGAAACACCATATATTTT
J gene: TRBJ1-3
V gene: TRBV28
D gene: NA
clone size: few